This TCR beta chain was sequenced for a study of blood T cell repertoires in COVID-19. Assay used: immunoSEQ multiplex PCR; TCRdb lists only in-frame clones, some missing. The repertoire consists of 90,000 to 110,000 clones, with approximately 76% occurring once and the leading ten covering roughly a fifth. Trimming stripped 7 bases from V and 0 bases from J, with 10 bases between. The CDR3 runs to 14 residues. CDR1 is SNHLY and CDR2 is FYNNEI in the germline V gene. This chain links TRBV2 with TRBJ1-5; no clear D. The receptor's source is an older woman with acute or convalescent COVID-19. Sequenced sample: peripheral blood. Here the CDR3 reads CASTEGYSNQPQHF. In nucleotides, the CDR3 is TGTGCCAGCACTGAGGGCTATAGCAATCAGCCCCAGCATTTT.